This T cell receptor beta chain was recovered during a study of Ad26.COV2.S vaccination and SARS-CoV-2 variants. CDR1 and CDR2 (germline): MNHEY, SMNVEV (reference sequence). V shed 4 bases, J shed 7 bases, and the junction held 12 bases outside the gene matches. The CDR3 spans 16 residues. Using immunoSEQ multiplex PCR, the repertoire was profiled, and TCRdb retains in-frame clones only, with some absent. This sample carries a few hundred thousand clones, around nine tenths of them seen once, and the ten largest clones take nearly 3%. Treatment in this sample: 19 received Ad26.COV2.S at low or high dose, single or two shots; several received placebo; per-sample allocation not given. Sample collection was performed on day 63 after the first vaccine or placebo injection.

The receptor comes from a person aged 18-65 years who received the Ad26.COV2.S COVID-19 vaccine or a placebo. The chain combines TRBV27 with TRBJ2-1, with TRBD2 matching 8 bases. The specimen was peripheral blood, collected in a trial of Ad26.COV2.S vaccine versus placebo. CDR3 nucleotides: TGTGCCAGCAGTTCCTCCGGGGCGGGGGGACCAAATGAGCAGTTCTTC. Protein: CASSSSGAGGPNEQFF.